A selection of T cell receptor beta chains follows, all from one sample in a study of graft-versus-host responses after intestinal transplantation. Antigens for these TCRs are unknown. TCRdb's table, derived via immunoSEQ multiplex PCR, lists solely in-frame clones and lacks some. The table has around 26,000 clones, roughly 86% seen once. Sequencing used unstimulated CD8+ T cells sorted from spleen or lymph node cells, obtained before transplant. The receptor source for this set is a human donor who was the organ donor for an intestinal transplant. CDR3s include the opening cysteine and the closing phenylalanine or tryptophan. The order of the fields is clone size, J gene, V gene, CDR3 protein. A row's size may be missing; if present it is once, few, many or a size class.

>-|TRBJ2-1|TRBV1
CTSSHPQRALFKNEQFF
>-|TRBJ2-3|TRBV5-8
CASSLYQDTQYF
>-|TRBJ2-1|TRBV27
CASRNGGYNEQFF
>-|TRBJ2-1|TRBV2
CASSGGAGVSVNNEQFF
>-|TRBJ2-5|TRBV4-3
CASSQDYDTHQETQYF
>once|TRBJ2-3|TRBV2
CASSLRRDGDTQYF
>-|TRBJ2-2|TRBV7-6
CASSSGTGAGELFF
>-|TRBJ2-6|TRBV9
CASSGGQGGFGANVLTF
>-|TRBJ2-1|TRBV15
CATSRDLAGISYNEQFF
>-|TRBJ2-6|TRBV2
CASTQGTSLANVLTF
>-|TRBJ2-7|TRBV14
CASSPRTAYEQYF
>-|TRBJ2-5|TRBV27
CASSLTRGMETQYF
>-|TRBJ1-3|TRBV13
CASSSGGGSGNTIYF
>-|TRBJ2-3|TRBV4-3
CASSPNPTSATDTQYF
>-|TRBJ2-3|TRBV10-3
CAIMAGTSGGATTDTQYF
>-|TRBJ1-1|TRBV7-9
CASSLAGGNTEAFF
>few|TRBJ2-1|TRBV27
CASKNEVQNLYNEQFF
>-|TRBJ2-2|TRBV7-9
CASSSLGGELFF
>-|TRBJ1-2|TRBV19
CASSIGGTGGWSYGYTF
>-|TRBJ1-5|TRBV27
CASSLWAGRDQPQHF
>-|TRBJ2-1|TRBV4-1
CASSQDVRVRSYNEQFF
>-|TRBJ1-5|TRBV4-1
CASSRYRNPSNQPQHF
>-|TRBJ2-1|TRBV12-5
CASGPGTGYNEQFF
>-|TRBJ2-7|TRBV27
CASSLRQGEQYF
>-|TRBJ2-1|TRBV15
CATSRDTGHEQFF
>-|TRBJ2-5|TRBV5-6
CASSLRGSPRETQYF
>-|TRBJ1-1|TRBV11-2
CASSFWGGPGPEAFF
>-|TRBJ1-5|TRBV6-5
CASSYSGSQPQHF
>-|TRBJ2-2|TRBV7-9
CASSLRDRGQTGELFF
>few|TRBJ2-5|TRBV4-3
CASSQGVQETQYF
>-|TRBJ2-7|TRBV27
CASSFGQTYEQYF
>-|TRBJ2-5|TRBV7-9
CASSLGTSGQETQYF
>once|TRBJ1-1|TRBV30
CAWSLGDNTEAFF
>-|TRBJ2-4|TRBV2
CASSASDSLAKNIQYF
>-|TRBJ1-2|TRBV29-1
CSAHQGASQGYTF
>-|TRBJ1-2|TRBV7-2
CASSQDRDYGYTF
>-|TRBJ2-1|TRBV6-5
CASSGGAEQFF